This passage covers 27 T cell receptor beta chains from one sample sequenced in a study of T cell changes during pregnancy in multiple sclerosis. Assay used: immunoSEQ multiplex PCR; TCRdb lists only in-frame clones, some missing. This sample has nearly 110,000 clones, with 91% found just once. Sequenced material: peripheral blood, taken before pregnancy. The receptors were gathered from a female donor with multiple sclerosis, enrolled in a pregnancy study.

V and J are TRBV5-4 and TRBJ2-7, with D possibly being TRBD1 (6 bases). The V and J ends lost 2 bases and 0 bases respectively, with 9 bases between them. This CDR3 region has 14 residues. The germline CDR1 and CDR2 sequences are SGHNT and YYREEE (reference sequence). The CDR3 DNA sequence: TGTGCCAGCAGCTTACAGGGTGTCTCCTACGAGCAGTACTTC. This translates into CASSLQGVSYEQYF.

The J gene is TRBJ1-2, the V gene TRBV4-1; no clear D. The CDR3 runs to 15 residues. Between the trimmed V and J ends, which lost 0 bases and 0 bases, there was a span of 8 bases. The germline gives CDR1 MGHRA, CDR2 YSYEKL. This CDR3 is CASSQEPGTNYGYTF. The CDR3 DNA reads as TGCGCCAGCAGCCAAGAACCAGGTACTAACTATGGCTACACCTTC.

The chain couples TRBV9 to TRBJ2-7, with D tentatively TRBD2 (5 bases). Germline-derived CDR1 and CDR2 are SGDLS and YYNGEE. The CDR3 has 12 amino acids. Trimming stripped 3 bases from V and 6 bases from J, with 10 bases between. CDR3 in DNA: TGTGCCAGCAGCGGCCGAGGGCCCGAGCAGTACTTC. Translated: CASSGRGPEQYF. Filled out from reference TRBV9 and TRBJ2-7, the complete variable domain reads DSGVTQTPKHLITATGQRVTLRCSPRSGDLSVYWYQQSLDQGLQFLIQYYNGEERAKGNILERFSAQQFPDLHSELNLSSLELGDSALYFCASSGRGPEQYFGPGTRLTVT.

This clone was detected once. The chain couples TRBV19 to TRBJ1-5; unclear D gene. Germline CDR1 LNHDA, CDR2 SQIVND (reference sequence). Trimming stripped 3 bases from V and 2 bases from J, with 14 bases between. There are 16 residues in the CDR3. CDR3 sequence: CASSMTAAKGNQPQHF. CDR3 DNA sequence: TGTGCCAGTAGTATGACGGCGGCTAAGGGCAATCAGCCCCAGCATTTT. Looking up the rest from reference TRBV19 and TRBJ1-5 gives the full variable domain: DGGITQSPKYLFRKEGQNVTLSCEQNLNHDAMYWYRQDPGQGLRLIYYSQIVNDFQKGDIAEGYSVSREKKESFPLTVTSAQKNPTAFYLCASSMTAAKGNQPQHFGDGTRLSIL.

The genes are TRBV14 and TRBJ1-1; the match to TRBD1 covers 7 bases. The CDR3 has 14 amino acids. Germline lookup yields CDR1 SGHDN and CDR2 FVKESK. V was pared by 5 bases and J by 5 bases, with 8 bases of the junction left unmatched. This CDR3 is CASSLTTGRTEAFF. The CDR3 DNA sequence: TGTGCCAGCAGCTTAACGACAGGGAGGACTGAAGCTTTCTTT.

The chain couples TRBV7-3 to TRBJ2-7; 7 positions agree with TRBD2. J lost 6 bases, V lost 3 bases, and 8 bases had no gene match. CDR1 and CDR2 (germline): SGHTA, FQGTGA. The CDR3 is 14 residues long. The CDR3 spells CASSLGGSWSEQYF. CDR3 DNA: TGTGCCAGCAGCTTGGGCGGGAGTTGGAGCGAGCAGTACTTC.

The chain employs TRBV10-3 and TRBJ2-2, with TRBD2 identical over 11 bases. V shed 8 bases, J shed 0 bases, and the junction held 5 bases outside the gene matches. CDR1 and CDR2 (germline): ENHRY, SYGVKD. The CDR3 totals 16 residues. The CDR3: CAILLAGGPNTGELFF. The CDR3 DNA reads TGTGCCATCCTCCTAGCGGGGGGTCCGAACACCGGGGAGCTGTTTTTT.

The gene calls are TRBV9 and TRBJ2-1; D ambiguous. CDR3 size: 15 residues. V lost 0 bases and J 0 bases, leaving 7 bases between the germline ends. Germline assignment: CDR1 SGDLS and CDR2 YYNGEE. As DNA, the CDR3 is TGTGCCAGCAGCGTAGATAGCAGCTCCTACAATGAGCAGTTCTTC. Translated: CASSVDSSSYNEQFF. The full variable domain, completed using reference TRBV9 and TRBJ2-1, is DSGVTQTPKHLITATGQRVTLRCSPRSGDLSVYWYQQSLDQGLQFLIQYYNGEERAKGNILERFSAQQFPDLHSELNLSSLELGDSALYFCASSVDSSSYNEQFFGPGTRLTVL.

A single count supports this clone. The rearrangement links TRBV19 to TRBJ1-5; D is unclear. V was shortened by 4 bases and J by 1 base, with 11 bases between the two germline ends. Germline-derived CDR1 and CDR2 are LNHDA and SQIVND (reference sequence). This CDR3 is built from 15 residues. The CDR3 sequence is CASSTNRDSNQPQHF. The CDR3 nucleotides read TGTGCCAGTAGTACGAACAGAGACAGCAATCAGCCCCAGCATTTT.

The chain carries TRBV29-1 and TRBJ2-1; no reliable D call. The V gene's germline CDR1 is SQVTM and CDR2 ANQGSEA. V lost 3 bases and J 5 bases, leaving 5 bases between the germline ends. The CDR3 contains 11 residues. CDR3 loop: CSVDPDNEQFF. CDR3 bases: TGCAGCGTTGACCCAGACAATGAGCAGTTCTTC.

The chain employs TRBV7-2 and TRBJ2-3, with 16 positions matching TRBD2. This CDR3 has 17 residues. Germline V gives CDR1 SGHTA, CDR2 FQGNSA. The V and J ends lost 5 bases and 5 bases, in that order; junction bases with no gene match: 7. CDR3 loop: CASSQGTSGGAGDTQYF. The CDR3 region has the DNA TGTGCCAGCAGCCAGGGGACTAGCGGGGGGGCAGGAGATACGCAGTATTTT.

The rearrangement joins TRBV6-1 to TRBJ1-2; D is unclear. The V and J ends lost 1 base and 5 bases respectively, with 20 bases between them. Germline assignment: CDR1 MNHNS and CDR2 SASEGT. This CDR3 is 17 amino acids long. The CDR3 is CASSEVASRRALYGYTF. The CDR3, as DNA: TGTGCCAGCAGTGAAGTTGCCTCCAGGAGGGCCTTGTATGGCTACACCTTC.

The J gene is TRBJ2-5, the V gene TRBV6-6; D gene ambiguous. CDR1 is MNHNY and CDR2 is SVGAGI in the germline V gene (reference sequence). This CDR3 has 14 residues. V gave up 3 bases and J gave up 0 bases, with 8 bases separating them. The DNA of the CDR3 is TGTGCCAGCAGTTATATAGGAGACCAAGAGACCCAGTACTTC. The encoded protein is CASSYIGDQETQYF.

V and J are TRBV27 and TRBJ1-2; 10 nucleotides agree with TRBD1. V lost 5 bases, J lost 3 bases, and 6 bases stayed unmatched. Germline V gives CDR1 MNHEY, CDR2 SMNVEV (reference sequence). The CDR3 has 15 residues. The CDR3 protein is CASSTGTGADYGYTF. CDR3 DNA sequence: TGTGCCAGCAGTACCGGGACAGGGGCGGACTATGGCTACACCTTC.

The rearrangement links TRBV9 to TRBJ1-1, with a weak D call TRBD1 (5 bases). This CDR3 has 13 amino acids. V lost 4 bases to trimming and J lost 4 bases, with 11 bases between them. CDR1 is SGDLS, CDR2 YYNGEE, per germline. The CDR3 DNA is TGTGCCAGCAGCACGGGGGGGGGCACTGAAGCTTTCTTT. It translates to CASSTGGGTEAFF. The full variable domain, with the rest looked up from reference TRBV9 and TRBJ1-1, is DSGVTQTPKHLITATGQRVTLRCSPRSGDLSVYWYQQSLDQGLQFLIQYYNGEERAKGNILERFSAQQFPDLHSELNLSSLELGDSALYFCASSTGGGTEAFFGQGTRLTVV.

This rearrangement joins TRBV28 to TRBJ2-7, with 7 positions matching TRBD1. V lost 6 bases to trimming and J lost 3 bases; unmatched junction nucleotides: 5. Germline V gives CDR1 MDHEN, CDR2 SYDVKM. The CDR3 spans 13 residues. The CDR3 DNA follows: TGTGCCAGCAGCCAGGGGGAATACTACGAGCAGTACTTC. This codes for CASSQGEYYEQYF.

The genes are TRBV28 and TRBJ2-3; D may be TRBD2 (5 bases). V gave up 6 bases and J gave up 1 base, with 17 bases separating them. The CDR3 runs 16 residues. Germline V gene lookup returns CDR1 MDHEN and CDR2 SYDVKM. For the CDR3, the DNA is TGTGCCAGCAGCTCCCCCCCGGGATCGGGCACAGATACGCAGTATTTT. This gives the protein CASSSPPGSGTDTQYF. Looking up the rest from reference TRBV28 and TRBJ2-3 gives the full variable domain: DVKVTQSSRYLVKRTGEKVFLECVQDMDHENMFWYRQDPGLGLRLIYFSYDVKMKEKGDIPEGYSVSREKKERFSLILESASTNQTSMYLCASSSPPGSGTDTQYFGPGTRLTVL.

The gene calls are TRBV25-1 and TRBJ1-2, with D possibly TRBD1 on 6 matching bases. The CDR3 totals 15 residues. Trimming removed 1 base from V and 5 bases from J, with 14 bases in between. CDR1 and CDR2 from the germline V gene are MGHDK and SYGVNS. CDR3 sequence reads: CASSELGGDLYGYTF. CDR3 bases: TGTGCCAGCAGTGAATTAGGGGGAGATTTGTATGGCTACACCTTC.

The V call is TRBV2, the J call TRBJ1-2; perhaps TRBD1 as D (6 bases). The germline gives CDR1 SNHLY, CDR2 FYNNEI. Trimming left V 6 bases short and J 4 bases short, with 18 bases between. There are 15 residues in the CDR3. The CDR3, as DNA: TGTGCCAGCAGCGCGGAAACAGGGCTCGCCTATGGCTACACCTTC. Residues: CASSAETGLAYGYTF.

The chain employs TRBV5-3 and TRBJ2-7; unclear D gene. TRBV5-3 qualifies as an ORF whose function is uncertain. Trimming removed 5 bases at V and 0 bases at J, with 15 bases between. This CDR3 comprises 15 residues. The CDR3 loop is CARRLGTKSSYEQYF. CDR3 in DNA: TGTGCCAGAAGGCTGGGTACTAAAAGCTCCTACGAGCAGTACTTC.

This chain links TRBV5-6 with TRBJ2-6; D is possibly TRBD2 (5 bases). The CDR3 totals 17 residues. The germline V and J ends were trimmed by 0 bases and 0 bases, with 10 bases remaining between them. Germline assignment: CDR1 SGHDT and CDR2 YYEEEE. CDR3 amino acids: CASSLGEPSSGANVLTF. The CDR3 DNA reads TGTGCCAGCAGCTTGGGGGAGCCAAGCTCTGGGGCCAACGTCCTGACTTTC.

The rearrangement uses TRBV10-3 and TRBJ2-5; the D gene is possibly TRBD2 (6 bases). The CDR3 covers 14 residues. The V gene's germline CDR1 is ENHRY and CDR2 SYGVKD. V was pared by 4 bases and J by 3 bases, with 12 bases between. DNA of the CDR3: TGTGCCATCAGTGCTTCGGGAGCGGAAGAGACCCAGTACTTC. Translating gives CAISASGAEETQYF.

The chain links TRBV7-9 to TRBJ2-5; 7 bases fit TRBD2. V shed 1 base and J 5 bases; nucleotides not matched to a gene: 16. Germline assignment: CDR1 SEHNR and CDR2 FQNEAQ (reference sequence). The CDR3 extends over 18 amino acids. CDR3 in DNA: TGTGCCAGCAGCTTAGTGTCGGCGGGAGAGGGTTACGAGGAGACCCAGTACTTC. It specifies CASSLVSAGEGYEETQYF.

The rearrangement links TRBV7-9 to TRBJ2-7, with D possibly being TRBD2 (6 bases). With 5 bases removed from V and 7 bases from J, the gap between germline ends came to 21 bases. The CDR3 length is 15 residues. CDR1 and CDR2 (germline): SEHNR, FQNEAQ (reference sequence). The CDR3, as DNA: TGTGCCAGCAGCCCCCCCGGTAGCGGTGTGAGAGAGCAGTACTTC. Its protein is CASSPPGSGVREQYF.

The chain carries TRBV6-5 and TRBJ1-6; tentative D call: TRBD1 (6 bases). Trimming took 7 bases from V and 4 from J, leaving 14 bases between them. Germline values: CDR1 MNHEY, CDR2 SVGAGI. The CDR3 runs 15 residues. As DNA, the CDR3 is TGTGCCAGCACACGGGGGGCCCAGTATAATTCACCCCTCCACTTT. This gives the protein CASTRGAQYNSPLHF.

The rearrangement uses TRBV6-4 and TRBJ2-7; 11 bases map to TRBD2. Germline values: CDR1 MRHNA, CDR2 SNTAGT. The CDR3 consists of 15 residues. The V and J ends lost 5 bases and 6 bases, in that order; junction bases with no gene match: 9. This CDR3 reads CASSYVTSGSGEQYF. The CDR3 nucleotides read TGTGCCAGCAGTTACGTAACTAGCGGGAGCGGCGAGCAGTACTTC.

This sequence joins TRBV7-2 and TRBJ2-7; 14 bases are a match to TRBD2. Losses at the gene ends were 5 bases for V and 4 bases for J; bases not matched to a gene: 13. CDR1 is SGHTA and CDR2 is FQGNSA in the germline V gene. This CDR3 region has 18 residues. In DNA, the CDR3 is TGTGCCAGCAGCAGCAGGACTAGCGGGAGGTATAGGGAATACGAGCAGTACTTC. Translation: CASSSRTSGRYREYEQYF.